This T cell receptor beta chain was documented in a study of neurological immune-mediated disorders. The cDNA was generated by 5'RACE with 10-nucleotide random UMIs. TCRdb re-analysed the 5' RACE reads in MiXCR, keeping a single row per CDR3 protein. The top ten clones hold 1.7% of a sample with under 80,000 distinct CDR3 sequences, roughly 9.5% of them seen once. Details on this clonotype: It may be a read error: a sequence one base away is much more abundant.

Unsorted libraries were derived from 2 million PBMCs stored at -80 C. The CDR3 runs 14 residues. Trimming pared 0 bases from V and 5 bases from J, leaving 13 bases between. The V gene's germline CDR1 is GTSNPN and CDR2 SVGIG (reference sequence). This receptor was obtained from a man aged 45-65 years in good health. Specimen: PBMCs. V and J are TRBV30 and TRBJ2-5; D gene ambiguous. In DNA form, the CDR3 reads TGTGCCTGGAGTGTAAAGGTGGGCAGGGAGACCCAGTACTTC. This gives the protein CAWSVKVGRETQYF.